Following are 32 T cell receptor beta chains from one sample sequenced in a study of blood T cell repertoires in COVID-19. The repertoire was sequenced with immunoSEQ multiplex PCR; TCRdb's copy has only in-frame clones and lacks some. Of roughly 230,000 clones listed, roughly 90% are singletons. Sequenced: peripheral blood. The receptor source for this set is an older woman with COVID-19, enrolled during active disease.

The CDR3 is CASSLYGLPNTGELFF. CDR3 bases: TGTGCCAGCAGCTTATATGGACTGCCAAACACCGGGGAGCTGTTTTTT. The gene calls are TRBV7-2 and TRBJ2-2; tentatively, D is TRBD2 (5 bases). The CDR3 runs 16 residues. Trimming removed 2 bases at V and 2 bases at J, with 12 bases between. Per the germline V gene, CDR1 is SGHTA and CDR2 is FQGNSA. Complete variable domain (other parts from reference TRBV7-2 and TRBJ2-2): GAGVSQSPSNKVTEKGKDVELRCDPISGHTALYWYRQSLGQGLEFLIYFQGNSAPDKSGLPSDRFSAERTGGSVSTLTIQRTQQEDSAVYLCASSLYGLPNTGELFFGEGSRLTVL.

V is TRBV30 and J is TRBJ1-5; D is possibly TRBD1 (6 bases). CDR1 is GTSNPN and CDR2 is SVGIG in the germline V gene (reference sequence). CDR3 length equals 15 residues. V was pared by 0 bases and J by 6 bases, with 15 bases between. This CDR3 reads CAWSVGGALGQPQHF. The CDR3 DNA sequence: TGTGCCTGGAGTGTGGGGGGGGCGCTTGGTCAGCCCCAGCATTTT.

The chain joins TRBV5-1 to TRBJ2-1, with TRBD2 matching over 10 bases. CDR3 length equals 15 residues. The V gene end was trimmed by 0 bases and the J gene end by 10 bases; junction bases not matched to a gene: 7. The germline V gene encodes CDR1 SGHRS and CDR2 YFSETQ. CDR3 sequence: CASSLGLAGGGEQFF. The CDR3 nucleotides read TGCGCCAGCAGCTTGGGATTAGCGGGGGGTGGCGAGCAGTTCTTC.

The V call is TRBV18, the J call TRBJ1-4; D may be TRBD1 (5 bases). Germline values: CDR1 KGHSH, CDR2 LQKENI. Trimming left V 3 bases short and J 5 bases short, with 13 bases between. The CDR3 has 15 residues. The CDR3 protein is CASSPQGLFNEKLFF. As DNA, the CDR3 is TGTGCCAGCTCACCCCAGGGTCTCTTCAATGAAAAACTGTTTTTT.

V gene TRBV30 combines with J gene TRBJ2-7, with 10 bases identical to TRBD1. CDR1 GTSNPN and CDR2 SVGIG come from the germline V gene (reference sequence). The CDR3 is made up of 15 amino acids. The CDR3 spells CALGGDRGYIYEQYF. The CDR3 nucleotides read TGTGCTCTCGGTGGGGACAGGGGATACATTTACGAGCAGTACTTC.

The rearrangement links TRBV18 to TRBJ2-7; 10 nucleotides match TRBD2. V was pared by 3 bases and J by 2 bases, with 4 bases of the junction left unmatched. Germline loops: CDR1 KGHSH, CDR2 LQKENI. This CDR3 is 15 amino acids long. CDR3 nucleotide sequence: TGTGCCAGCTCACCGGGCCTAGCGGGGGCCTACGAGCAGTACTTC. Residues: CASSPGLAGAYEQYF.

The J gene is TRBJ1-1, the V gene TRBV18, with 8 bases fitting TRBD1. The V gene end was trimmed by 3 bases and the J gene end by 5 bases; junction bases not matched to a gene: 8. The CDR3 has 15 residues. From germline, CDR1 is KGHSH and CDR2 LQKENI. In DNA, the CDR3 is TGTGCCAGCTCACCCCGGCGGACAGGGATGACTGAAGCTTTCTTT. Residues: CASSPRRTGMTEAFF.

CDR3 sequence reads: CASSLTSGGTLAKNIQYF. The CDR3 coding sequence is TGTGCCAGCAGCTTGACTAGCGGGGGGACCCTAGCCAAAAACATTCAGTACTTC. The rearrangement links TRBV5-5 to TRBJ2-4, with 12 bases fitting TRBD2. Unmatched junction bases numbered 5, after V lost 1 base and J lost 0 bases. Germline V lookup: CDR1 SGHKS, CDR2 YYEKEE (reference sequence). The CDR3 has 18 amino acids.

V is TRBV9 and J is TRBJ1-3; no clear D. CDR1 is SGDLS, CDR2 YYNGEE, per germline. V was pared by 3 bases and J by 0 bases, with 19 bases between. This CDR3 has 18 residues. CDR3 loop: CASSASAGLRNSGNTIYF. For the CDR3, the DNA is TGTGCCAGCAGCGCATCAGCCGGACTACGAAACTCTGGAAACACCATATATTTT.

This clone came up once. V usage is TRBV3-1 (or the pseudogene TRBV3-2) and J usage is TRBJ1-1; tentatively, D is TRBD1 (5 bases). With 2 bases removed from V and 4 bases from J, the gap between germline ends came to 8 bases. CDR3 length: 13 residues. Germline values: CDR1 LGHDT, CDR2 YNNKEL (reference sequence). This chain's CDR3 is CASSQLGRTEAFF. The CDR3 DNA sequence: TGTGCCAGCAGCCAATTGGGGCGCACTGAAGCTTTCTTT.

The gene calls are TRBV7-4 and TRBJ2-7; D is undetermined. Germline V gene sequence: CDR1 SGHVT, CDR2 SQSDAQ. Trimming removed 4 bases from V and 0 bases from J, with 13 bases in between. The CDR3 totals 15 residues. For the CDR3, the DNA is TGTGCCAGCAGCTCACCCCCATCCAGCTCCTACGAGCAGTACTTC. This sequence encodes CASSSPPSSSYEQYF. The full variable domain, rest sourced from reference TRBV7-4 and TRBJ2-7, is GAGVSQSPRYKVAKRGRDVALRCDSISGHVTLYWYRQTLGQGSEVLTYSQSDAQRDKSGRPSGRFSAERPERSVSTLKIQRTEQGDSAVYLCASSSPPSSSYEQYFGPGTRLTVT.

The chain links TRBV19 to TRBJ1-2; 8 bases align to TRBD1. Germline CDR1 reads LNHDA; CDR2 reads SQIVND (reference sequence). J gave up 6 bases and V 3 bases, and 3 bases lay outside the gene matches. The length of the CDR3 is 13 residues. CDR3 sequence reads: CASSIRTGHGYTF. CDR3 DNA sequence: TGTGCCAGTAGTATCCGGACAGGGCATGGCTACACCTTC. Complete variable domain (other parts from reference TRBV19 and TRBJ1-2): DGGITQSPKYLFRKEGQNVTLSCEQNLNHDAMYWYRQDPGQGLRLIYYSQIVNDFQKGDIAEGYSVSREKKESFPLTVTSAQKNPTAFYLCASSIRTGHGYTFGSGTRLTVV.

This chain links TRBV19 with TRBJ1-2; the D is unclear. The CDR3 contains 13 residues. Per the germline V gene, CDR1 is LNHDA and CDR2 is SQIVND (reference sequence). V was pared by 4 bases and J by 8 bases, with 14 bases between. The CDR3 loop is CASSTSSRRGYTF. The CDR3 DNA is TGTGCCAGTAGTACTTCCTCTCGGAGAGGCTACACCTTC.

The chain is built from TRBV6-5 and TRBJ1-3, with 9 positions matching TRBD1. Germline trimming cut 5 bases from V and 1 base from J; bases unmatched to any gene: 3. This CDR3 spans 15 amino acids. The germline CDR1 and CDR2 sequences are MNHEY and SVGAGI. This CDR3 reads CASSRDRESGNTIYF. The CDR3 DNA reads TGTGCCAGCAGTCGGGACAGGGAGTCTGGAAACACCATATATTTT.

The V gene is TRBV4-3, the J gene TRBJ1-5, with TRBD1 as a possible D gene (6 bases). Germline CDR1 and CDR2: LGHNA and YSLEER. The CDR3 consists of 16 residues. The V gene lost 0 bases and the J gene lost 4 bases, with 13 bases spanning the gap. The CDR3, as DNA: TGCGCCAGCAGCCAAGATTCAGGGGCCCTAAATCAGCCCCAGCATTTT. Its translation is CASSQDSGALNQPQHF.

The chain is built from TRBV10-2 and TRBJ2-1, with D uncertain. Germline V gene lookup returns CDR1 WSHSY and CDR2 SAAADI. The CDR3 sequence is 12 residues long. V shed 4 bases and J shed 6 bases, with 7 bases lying between them. The CDR3 is CASSVYSNEQFF. The CDR3 region has the DNA TGCGCCAGCAGTGTCTACAGCAATGAGCAGTTCTTC.

This clone was seen only once. The chain is built from TRBV7-2 and TRBJ2-7; 7 bases agree with TRBD1. CDR1 and CDR2 from the germline V gene are SGHTA and FQGNSA. CDR3 length: 14 amino acids. V gave up 4 bases and J gave up 1 base; unmatched junction bases: 4. CDR3 sequence: CASSWDSGSYEQYF. CDR3 nucleotides: TGTGCCAGCAGCTGGGACAGCGGATCCTACGAGCAGTACTTC. The full variable domain, rest sourced from reference TRBV7-2 and TRBJ2-7, is GAGVSQSPSNKVTEKGKDVELRCDPISGHTALYWYRQSLGQGLEFLIYFQGNSAPDKSGLPSDRFSAERTGGSVSTLTIQRTQQEDSAVYLCASSWDSGSYEQYFGPGTRLTVT.

The rearrangement uses TRBV20-1 and TRBJ1-2, with unresolved D. Germline CDR1 and CDR2: DFQATT and SNEGSKA (reference sequence). V lost 6 bases, J lost 4 bases, and 6 bases lay in between. This CDR3 comprises 10 residues. Here the CDR3 DNA reads TGCAGTGCCCCCTTCTATGGCTACACCTTC. Amino acid sequence: CSAPFYGYTF.

This sequence joins TRBV7-2 and TRBJ1-4, with a possible D match to TRBD1 (6 bases). This CDR3 is 15 amino acids long. Looked up from germline, CDR1 is SGHTA and CDR2 is FQGNSA. With 5 bases removed from V and 4 bases from J, the gap between germline ends came to 14 bases. Here the CDR3 DNA reads TGTGCCAGCAGCGTCACCAGGGGTATTAATGAAAAACTGTTTTTT. Translating it yields CASSVTRGINEKLFF.

This clone was seen a handful of times. CDR3 in amino acids: CASSLARGYGNTIYF. The CDR3 nucleotides are TGTGCCAGCAGCTTAGCCCGCGGGTATGGAAACACCATATATTTT. This sequence joins TRBV7-2 and TRBJ1-3; D is undetermined. The CDR3 totals 15 residues. Germline V gene sequence: CDR1 SGHTA, CDR2 FQGNSA. The V gene lost 0 bases and the J gene lost 3 bases, with 9 bases spanning the gap.

In its sample, this clone was seen once. V usage is TRBV7-3 and J usage is TRBJ1-2, with unresolved D. V was trimmed by 0 bases and J by 6 bases, leaving 14 bases between them. Germline V gives CDR1 SGHTA, CDR2 FQGTGA. The CDR3 loop spans 15 amino acids. The CDR3 DNA follows: TGTGCCAGCAGCTTAACGTCCGCAGGCATAGATGGCTACACCTTC. Translating it yields CASSLTSAGIDGYTF.

This chain uses TRBV6-2 or TRBV6-3 with TRBJ1-2, with D maybe TRBD1 (6 bases). Germline lookup yields CDR1 MNHEY and CDR2 SVGEGT. CDR3 size: 13 residues. V was cut by 7 bases and J by 4 bases, with 13 bases left in between. The CDR3 DNA is TGTGCCAGCACCCCGGGGGCGGGCTATGGCTACACCTTC. This sequence encodes CASTPGAGYGYTF.

This clone was seen more than once but under ten times. The J gene is TRBJ2-4, the V gene TRBV5-5; 7 nucleotides align to TRBD1. Germline loops: CDR1 SGHKS, CDR2 YYEKEE (reference sequence). With V trimmed by 4 bases and J by 0 bases, 7 bases remained unmatched. This CDR3 is built from 16 residues. In DNA form, the CDR3 reads TGTGCCAGCAGCCCGGGACAGCACCTAGCCAAAAACATTCAGTACTTC. Translation: CASSPGQHLAKNIQYF.

The chain employs TRBV6-5 and TRBJ1-2, with D maybe TRBD1 (5 bases). V was trimmed by 5 bases and J by 14 bases, leaving 18 bases between them. Germline lookup yields CDR1 MNHEY and CDR2 SVGAGI. CDR3 length: 12 amino acids. The CDR3 reads CASSLRRSGGTF. Written as DNA, the CDR3 is TGTGCCAGCAGTCTCCGACGGAGTGGGGGGACCTTC.

This chain uses TRBV7-3 with TRBJ2-5, with D perhaps matching TRBD1 (6 bases). Per the germline V gene, CDR1 is SGHTA and CDR2 is FQGTGA. V was clipped by 1 base and J by 0 bases, with 9 bases between them. The CDR3 sequence is 15 residues long. CDR3 DNA: TGTGCCAGCAGCTTAATGGGGGCAGACCAAGAGACCCAGTACTTC. Amino acid sequence: CASSLMGADQETQYF.

This chain connects TRBV10-1 to TRBJ1-5; 10 bases fit TRBD1. Germline-derived CDR1 and CDR2 are WNHNN and SYGVQD (reference sequence). After removal of 6 bases from V and 5 bases from J, the junction contained 13 bases not matched to a gene. The CDR3 is made up of 17 amino acids. In DNA, the CDR3 is TGCGCCAGCAGAAAGGGTCAAGGGACAGGGGAGGATCAGCCCCAGCATTTT. Translated: CASRKGQGTGEDQPQHF.

The chain joins TRBV5-4 to TRBJ1-2, with D hard to call. Germline assignment: CDR1 SGHNT and CDR2 YYREEE (reference sequence). V dropped 7 bases and J dropped 0 bases, with 16 bases sitting between them. The CDR3 loop spans 15 amino acids. The CDR3 reads CASSPNWEANYGYTF. CDR3 coding DNA: TGTGCCAGCTCTCCCAACTGGGAGGCTAACTATGGCTACACCTTC.

CDR3 amino acids: CASSLTDRGYYGYTF. The CDR3 DNA is TGTGCCAGCAGCTTGACCGACAGGGGATACTATGGCTACACCTTC. The J gene is TRBJ1-2, the V gene TRBV5-5, with TRBD1 matching 8 bases. Per germline, CDR1 SGHKS and CDR2 YYEKEE (reference sequence). This CDR3 is built from 15 residues. Losses at the gene ends were 1 base for V and 3 bases for J; bases not matched to a gene: 5.

The chain joins TRBV7-2 to TRBJ2-5, with TRBD2 matching 8 bases. The CDR3 loop spans 15 amino acids. The J segment lost 5 bases and the V segment lost 5 bases, leaving 10 bases of the junction unmatched. The germline CDR1 and CDR2 sequences are SGHTA and FQGNSA. This CDR3 is CASSRRGGGEETQYF. For the CDR3, the DNA is TGTGCCAGCAGCCGTCGGGGGGGAGGGGAGGAGACCCAGTACTTC.

The chain recombines TRBV19 with TRBJ1-2; 9 nucleotides line up with TRBD1. The germline V gene has CDR1 LNHDA and CDR2 SQIVND (reference sequence). Trimming at V came to 10 bases and at J to 5 bases, leaving 17 bases not matched to a gene. This CDR3 is built from 16 residues. For the CDR3, the DNA is TGTGCCACCTCCCCCGGACAGGGGACCGTCCCATATGGCTACACCTTC. Translation: CATSPGQGTVPYGYTF.

The gene calls are TRBV10-2 and TRBJ2-1; no clear D. The CDR3 consists of 11 residues. V gave up 5 bases and J gave up 6 bases, with 5 bases separating them. In germline, CDR1 is WSHSY, CDR2 SAAADI. The CDR3 region has the DNA TGCGCCAGCAGTTGGGCCAATGAGCAGTTCTTC. Amino acid sequence: CASSWANEQFF.

The chain links TRBV6-5 to TRBJ1-2; the match to TRBD1 covers 10 bases. There are 13 residues in the CDR3. J lost 3 bases, V lost 8 bases, and 3 bases had no gene match. The germline CDR1 and CDR2 sequences are MNHEY and SVGAGI. The CDR3 sequence is CASGTGEDYGYTF. The CDR3 nucleotides are TGTGCCAGCGGGACAGGGGAGGACTATGGCTACACCTTC.